Listed here are 3 T cell receptor beta chains from one sample, sequenced in a study of T cells expressing NK-cell markers. Each CDR3 protein gets one entry in TCRdb, which reprocessed the 5' RACE reads and gives no DNA. Its table records 250,000 or so distinct CDR3 sequences. Sequencing was performed on blood T cells: a sorted CD56 or NKG2C T cell subset, CD4+ or CD8+ T cells, or bulk PBMC T cells (not recorded which). These TCRs come from a woman between 18 and 69 years old in good health.

The chain recombines TRBV12-3 or TRBV12-4 with TRBJ2-7; the D gene TCRdb calls, TRBD2, cannot be checked with no DNA. CDR3 length: 15 amino acids. The chain's CDR3 is CASAKKIAGTYEQYF.

The gene calls are TRBV6-2 or TRBV6-3 and TRBJ2-5; TCRdb picks TRBD1, but there is no DNA to check that call. The CDR3 spans 14 residues. Germline V gene data show CDR1 as MNHEY and CDR2 as SVGEGT. The CDR3 spells CASTRGLTGETQYF.

This rearrangement joins TRBV7-8 to TRBJ1-5; TCRdb outputs TRBD1, but without DNA this stays unchecked. The CDR3 is 17 amino acids. The germline CDR1 and CDR2 sequences are SGHVS and FQNEAQ. The CDR3 here is CASSADRGFYSNQPQHF.